Listed here is a single T cell receptor beta chain. The target antigen is unknown. This sample was included in a study of vaccination effects on CD4 cells after COVID-19. The protocol was immunoSEQ multiplex PCR, while the TCRdb copy is restricted to in-frame clones and leaves out a portion. The sample holds tens of thousands of clones, around 74% seen once. Investigators separated out CD4+ T cells once around eleven days of culture had passed. The vaccine given was either BNT162b2 or mRNA-1273, in two doses. This TCR derives from a human donor who received a COVID-19 vaccine. The specimen comprised CD4+ T cells from PBMCs cultured without peptide, sampled after COVID-19 vaccination.

The CDR3 nucleotides are TGTGCCAGCAGTTTAGCTAGCGCGAGCTCCTACGAGCAGTACTTC. Translating it yields CASSLASASSYEQYF. The chain has TRBV28 and TRBJ2-7; the D gene is possibly TRBD2 (6 bases). V was trimmed by 2 bases and J by 0 bases, leaving 11 bases between them. The germline V gene has CDR1 MDHEN and CDR2 SYDVKM. The CDR3 is 15 amino acids.